These T cell receptor beta chains were read from a single sample in a study of beta chain features in type 1 diabetes. Generated by immunoSEQ multiplex PCR, the TCRdb table keeps only in-frame clones and is missing some. The sample consists of around 250,000 clones, around an eighth of them appearing once. Sequencing was performed on naive CD4+ T cells from blood. The receptors come from a man younger than 45 with type 1 diabetes. Both conserved end residues are part of each CDR3. The D gene is left open where the match is weak. The size field is filled for only some rows; it gives once, few, many or a size class.

>TRBV5-1|TRBD1|TRBJ1-1|.
CASSTGQGVLAEAFF
TGCGCCAGCAGCACCGGACAGGGTGTTCTCGCTGAAGCTTTCTTT
>TRBV20-1|.|TRBJ2-1|few
CSARDNEQFF
TGCAGTGCTCGGGACAATGAGCAGTTCTTC
>TRBV5-4|TRBD1|TRBJ2-7|few
CASSPSPRAGGTYEQYF
TGTGCCAGCAGCCCGTCGCCCCGGGCAGGGGGCACCTACGAGCAGTACTTC
>TRBV4-3|.|TRBJ2-1|.
CASSQEFRYNEQFF
TGCGCCAGCAGCCAAGAGTTCCGCTACAATGAGCAGTTCTTC
>TRBV10-3|TRBD2|TRBJ2-5|.
CAIRLAGVETQYF
TGTGCCATCAGGCTAGCGGGAGTGGAGACCCAGTACTTC
>TRBV30|TRBD2|TRBJ2-1|.
CAWNSGRRYNEQFF
TGTGCCTGGAATAGCGGGAGGAGGTACAATGAGCAGTTCTTC
>TRBV19|.|TRBJ2-1|few
CATLPRGLAFDNEQFF
TGTGCCACCCTCCCGAGGGGACTCGCTTTTGACAATGAGCAGTTCTTC
>TRBV7-9|TRBD2|TRBJ2-3|few
CASSLRAGVMDTQYF
TGTGCCAGCAGCTTAAGAGCGGGAGTCATGGATACGCAGTATTTT
>TRBV7-9|.|TRBJ2-3|.
CASSPDKGTQYF
TGTGCCAGCAGCCCGGACAAGGGGACGCAGTATTTT
>TRBV11-3|TRBD2|TRBJ2-5|.
CASSLGLAGSQETQYF
TGTGCCAGCAGCTTGGGACTAGCGGGATCACAAGAGACCCAGTACTTC
>TRBV7-2|.|TRBJ2-1|few
CASVRQNEQFF
TGTGCCAGCGTTCGCCAGAATGAGCAGTTCTTC
>TRBV27|TRBD2|TRBJ2-7|few
CASSLFSGSLYF
TGTGCCAGCAGTTTATTTAGCGGGAGCTTGTACTTC
>TRBV18|.|TRBJ2-3|few
CASSPASTDTQYF
TGTGCCAGCTCACCAGCGTCCACAGATACGCAGTATTTT
>TRBV28|TRBD1|TRBJ1-2|.
CASSPDREYGYTF
TGTGCCAGCAGTCCCGACAGGGAGTATGGCTACACCTTC
>TRBV18|.|TRBJ2-1|few
CASSPRTIVRNEQFF
TGTGCCAGCTCACCGAGGACTATTGTTCGGAATGAGCAGTTCTTC
>TRBV7-9|TRBD2|TRBJ2-3|few
CASSPGTSGRAADTQYF
TGTGCCAGCAGCCCTGGGACTAGCGGGAGGGCTGCAGATACGCAGTATTTT
>TRBV10-3|TRBD1|TRBJ1-1|few
CAISGRQGDTEAFF
TGTGCCATCAGTGGTAGACAGGGTGACACTGAAGCTTTCTTT
>TRBV7-2|.|TRBJ2-2|.
CASSLGLANTGELFF
TGTGCCAGCAGCTTAGGACTAGCGAACACCGGGGAGCTGTTTTTT
>TRBV5-1|TRBD1|TRBJ1-2|few
CASSAGQGIYGYTF
TGCGCCAGCAGCGCAGGACAGGGGATCTATGGCTACACCTTC
>TRBV4-3|TRBD1|TRBJ2-1|.
CASSQRQGSGHNEQFF
TGCGCCAGCAGCCAAAGACAGGGATCTGGACACAATGAGCAGTTCTTC
>TRBV5-6|TRBD1|TRBJ2-7|.
CASSFQDREYEQYF
TGTGCCAGCAGTTTCCAAGACAGGGAATACGAGCAGTACTTC
>TRBV28|.|TRBJ2-7|few
CASSLGGDFIVYEQYF
TGTGCCAGCAGTTTGGGCGGGGACTTCATCGTCTACGAGCAGTACTTC
>TRBV5-1|.|TRBJ2-5|few
CASSFFGETQYF
TGCGCCAGCAGCTTCTTCGGGGAGACCCAGTACTTC
>TRBV12-5|.|TRBJ1-5|.
CASGPGGNQPQHF
TGTGCTAGTGGCCCCGGGGGCAATCAGCCCCAGCATTTT
>TRBV7-2|.|TRBJ2-5|.
CASSRDTAKTQYF
TGTGCCAGCAGCCGGGATACCGCGAAGACCCAGTACTTC
>TRBV28|TRBD2|TRBJ2-5|.
CASSSQLAGATETQYF
TGTGCCAGCAGTTCCCAACTAGCGGGAGCGACGGAGACCCAGTACTTC
>TRBV19|TRBD2|TRBJ2-7|.
CASSMKSSGSLEQYF
TGTGCCAGTAGTATGAAGTCCAGCGGGAGTCTCGAGCAGTACTTC
>TRBV18|.|TRBJ2-1|few
CASSPRDPEYNEQFF
TGTGCCAGCTCTCCCCGGGATCCTGAGTACAATGAGCAGTTCTTC
>TRBV5-4|TRBD2|TRBJ2-1|.
CASSLKAGAWNEQFF
TGTGCCAGCAGCTTGAAAGCGGGAGCTTGGAATGAGCAGTTCTTC
>TRBV28|TRBD2|TRBJ2-1|few
CASRSGRENEQFF
TGTGCCAGCAGAAGCGGGAGGGAAAATGAGCAGTTCTTC
>TRBV5-6|.|TRBJ2-7|few
CASSLKSEQYF
TGTGCCAGCAGCTTGAAGAGCGAGCAGTACTTC
>TRBV5-4|TRBD2|TRBJ2-7|few
CASSLGTSGTYEQYF
TGTGCCAGCAGCCTAGGGACTAGCGGAACTTACGAGCAGTACTTC
>TRBV2|TRBD2|TRBJ2-7|few
CASSGLAGGPYEQYF
TGTGCCAGCAGTGGACTAGCGGGAGGGCCCTACGAGCAGTACTTC
>TRBV7-9|.|TRBJ1-5|.
CASSLGQGRNQPQHF
TGTGCCAGCAGCTTAGGGCAGGGGCGGAATCAGCCCCAGCATTTT
>TRBV5-1|TRBD2|TRBJ2-5|.
CASSLYLAGQETQYF
TGCGCCAGCAGCTTGTATCTAGCGGGCCAAGAGACCCAGTACTTC
>TRBV6-6|TRBD2|TRBJ2-1|.
CASSYSLAGGHNEQFF
TGTGCCAGCAGTTATTCACTAGCGGGGGGGCACAATGAGCAGTTCTTC
>TRBV4-2|.|TRBJ2-7|.
CASSPLGSYEQYF
TGTGCCAGCAGCCCCCTAGGGAGCTACGAGCAGTACTTC
>TRBV9|TRBD2|TRBJ2-6|.
CASSAPPGLASGANVLTF
TGTGCCAGCAGCGCGCCCCCGGGACTAGCTTCTGGGGCCAACGTCCTGACTTTC
>TRBV6-1|TRBD2|TRBJ2-3|.
CASSEGSGSWADTQYF
TGTGCCAGCAGTGAAGGAAGCGGGAGTTGGGCAGATACGCAGTATTTT